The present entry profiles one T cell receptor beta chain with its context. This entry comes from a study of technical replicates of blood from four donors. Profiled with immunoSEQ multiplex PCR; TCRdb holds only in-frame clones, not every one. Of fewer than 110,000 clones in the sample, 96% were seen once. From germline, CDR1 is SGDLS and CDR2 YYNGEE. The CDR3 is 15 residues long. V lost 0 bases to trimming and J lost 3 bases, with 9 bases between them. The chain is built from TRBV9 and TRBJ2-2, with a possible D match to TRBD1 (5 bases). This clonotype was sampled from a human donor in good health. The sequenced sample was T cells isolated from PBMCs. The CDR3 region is CASSVEQAYTGELFF. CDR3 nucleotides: TGTGCCAGCAGCGTAGAACAGGCGTACACCGGGGAGCTGTTTTTT.